The 3 T cell receptor beta chains given below trace back to one sample, sequenced in a study of T-cell memory formation after mild COVID-19. TCRdb reprocessed the 5' RACE reads via MiXCR and lists one record per CDR3 protein. This sample carries 240,000 or so distinct CDR3 sequences, around a tenth of them seen once, and the ten largest clones take more than 20%. What was sequenced was PBMCs or a T cell subset sorted from them (not recorded which). All receptors come from a man younger than 35 who had mild COVID-19 (a few samples of this study predate the infection). Cell type and time point are not known.

The chain is built from TRBV11-1 and TRBJ2-7; D uncertain. The germline gives CDR1 SGHAT, CDR2 FQDESV (reference sequence). Between the trimmed V and J ends, which lost 0 bases and 3 bases, there was a span of 12 bases. The CDR3 has 15 amino acids. CDR3 sequence (DNA): TGTGCCAGCAGCTTAGCGCCAAACGTGAACTACGAGCAGTACGTC. The encoded protein is CASSLAPNVNYEQYV.

A few counts support this clonotype. This rearrangement joins TRBV19 to TRBJ2-7, with a tentative D call TRBD2 (6 bases). CDR1 LNHDA and CDR2 SQIVND come from the germline V gene (reference sequence). With 3 bases removed from V and 1 base from J, the gap between germline ends came to 10 bases. The CDR3 length is 14 residues. The CDR3 here is CASSISGLSYEQYF. Here the CDR3 DNA reads TGTGCCAGTAGTATCAGCGGGTTATCCTACGAGCAGTACTTC.

This clonotype has only a few counts. The V gene is TRBV5-8, the J gene TRBJ2-4, with D tentatively TRBD1 or TRBD2 (5 bases each). This CDR3 has 14 amino acids. Looked up from germline, CDR1 is SGHTS and CDR2 is YDEGEE. The germline V and J ends were trimmed by 0 bases and 6 bases, with 10 bases remaining between them. CDR3 region: CASSLVRGANIQYF. The CDR3 DNA reads TGTGCCAGCAGCTTGGTTAGGGGAGCAAACATTCAGTACTTC. The full variable domain, rest sourced from reference TRBV5-8 and TRBJ2-4, is EAGVTQSPTHLIKTRGQQATLRCSPISGHTSVYWYQQALGLGLQFLLWYDEGEERNRGNFPPRFSGRQFPNYSSELNVNALELEDSALYLCASSLVRGANIQYFGAGTRLSVL.